The present entry profiles one T cell receptor beta chain with its context. The clone's antigen remains unknown. Per-base qualities were not stored, and no clone one base away is much larger. This specimen belongs to a study of shared clonotypes between healthy human individuals (TCRdb year 2020). Regarding the research as a whole: A couple of women and three men aged 18 to 49 years were included in the cohort. Libraries were prepared and TCR repertoires were sequenced by different laboratories using diverse techniques, in order to increase sequencing depth and limit assay-specific biases. Per donor, three plates each were used for CD4 naive and CD4 memory, two for CD8 naive, and one for CD8 memory. To estimate repertoire size and how much clonotype sharing occurs between individuals, the study deeply sequenced the blood TCR repertoires of roughly 5 healthy adults. Each donor's leukapheresis produced roughly between roughly 0.85 and 10 billion PBMCs.

TCR CDR3 regions were amplified from genomic DNA by multiplex PCR using the deep immunoSEQ assay. For each cell subset, the extracted genomic DNA was distributed evenly across all wells of several immunoSEQ 96-well plates, and each plate served as one replicate. For sorted subsets, around 0.2 ug genomic DNA, equal to tens of thousands of T cell genomes, was loaded into each replicate PCR. The purified libraries were quantified using a Qubit 3.0 fluorometer, sized with a Bioanalyzer 2100, and then quantified again using the KAPA Library Quantification kit. Every immunoSEQ 96-well plate was sequenced on a dedicated single-read 150-cycle Illumina NextSeq 550 flow cell. On the study's bioinformatics: Because only junctional sequences without quality scores were contained in the immunoSEQ output, filtering matching that applied to full-length reads could not be performed. To assign V/J genes and CDR3, sequences were annotated using PyIR, a Python wrapper for IgBLAST v1.9, with IMGT germline references. Reads with weak V/J assignments (E-value above 1e-6), missing CDR3, stop codons, out-of-frame junctions, or ambiguous translated residues were removed. V3J clonotypes were defined by identical inferred V gene, J gene, and CDR3 amino acid sequence. To compute the percentage overlap between repertoires, the number of shared unique clonotypes was divided by the size of the smaller repertoire. Three approaches were used to assess repertoire richness: RTK rarefaction, the Chao1 estimator, and Recon v2.1 estimates of unobserved clonotypes. For all TCRbeta clonotypes obtained by the gDNA method from a few donors, generation probabilities were computed with OLGA. Sourced from immuneACCESS, this table was stored by TCRdb with only in-frame sequences that have V and J called. A share of the clones is absent; for the studies checked, an unresolved V gene accounts for under half, and the remainder has no known explanation. That table supplies the V and J calls and clone size; D and trimming were determined from the DNA. Counted in this sample were about 1 million clones; around 75% of them appeared once. The ten largest clonotypes hold roughly 1.5% of the sample.

The donors were healthy, HIV-negative adults who had no recently reported acute infections or vaccinations. Every donor was a Caucasian adult residing in Nashville, Tennessee, USA. CD4+ T cells were enriched through magnetic negative selection, after which naive cells were positively selected on CD45RA and the remaining negative fraction served as the memory subset. Blood was obtained by leukapheresis, after which PBMCs were separated by Ficoll-Histopaque density gradient centrifugation and cryopreserved in liquid nitrogen vapor phase. Purity and quantity of every magnetically sorted T cell population were checked by analytical flow cytometry. Genomic DNA was isolated from every sorted fraction and measured by UV absorbance on a Nanodrop 2000c. Broad study findings and their caveats: Because the study included a small number of donors, the genetic and exposure-history diversity represented was limited. When a handful of donors were compared, the shared fraction of clonotypes was around 5% for naive CD4, roughly 3.3% for naive CD8, 2.3% for memory CD4, and 0.35% to 0.4% for memory CD8. Based on pairwise subsampling, the degree of clonotype sharing among donors was expected to be affected by sequencing depth. Compared with non-shared clonotypes, the clonotypes found in all four sorted-subset donors had higher generation probabilities. Naive subsets generally had larger estimated clonotype richness than memory subsets did. Sampling was restricted to blood, and TCR repertoires in tissue are likely to differ from TCR repertoires in blood. Even with the large sequencing depth, rarefaction of the sorted-subset datasets indicated that sequencing was incomplete.

CDR3 length: 15 amino acids, cysteine to phenylalanine. Only the CDR3 region is kept as DNA, spanning 45 bases read in frame from base 1. The germline ends are 14 bases apart after V is trimmed by 0 bases and J by 8 bases. Looking up the germline V gene yields CDR1 SGHRS and CDR2 YFSETQ. Sequencing input: memory CD4+ T cells sorted from blood. This specimen's cell subset or site label, per the study, means: CD45RA-negative fraction. The chain uses TRBV5-1 and TRBJ1-4; the best D guess is TRBD1, with 6 bases matching. The receptor was derived from a man aged 18 to 30 in good health. The CDR3 corresponds to CASSLAGGQGEKLFF. The DNA reads as follows: TGCGCCAGCAGCTTGGCCGGGGGACAAGGGGAAAAACTGTTTTTT.